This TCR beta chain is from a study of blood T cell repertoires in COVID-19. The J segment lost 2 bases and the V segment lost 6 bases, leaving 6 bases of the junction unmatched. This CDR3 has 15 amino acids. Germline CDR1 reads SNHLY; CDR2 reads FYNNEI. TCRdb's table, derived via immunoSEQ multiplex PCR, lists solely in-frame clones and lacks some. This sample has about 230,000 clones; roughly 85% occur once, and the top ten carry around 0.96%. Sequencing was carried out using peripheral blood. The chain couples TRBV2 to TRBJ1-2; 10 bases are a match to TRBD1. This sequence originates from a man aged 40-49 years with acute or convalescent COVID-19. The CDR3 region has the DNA TGTGCCAGCAGAGGCGGGACAGGGGTAAACTATGGCTACACCTTC. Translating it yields CASRGGTGVNYGYTF. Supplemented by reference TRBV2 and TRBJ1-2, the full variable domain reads EPEVTQTPSHQVTQMGQEVILRCVPISNHLYFYWYRQILGQKVEFLVSFYNNEISEKSEIFDDQFSVERPDGSNFTLKIRSTKLEDSAMYFCASRGGTGVNYGYTFGSGTRLTVV.